Described below is a single TCR beta chain sequence and its context. Its antigen is not known. The CDR3 has 11 residues. V was shortened by 8 bases and J by 3 bases, with 7 bases between the two germline ends. The data were taken from a study of T cell responses to AZD1222 COVID-19 vaccine. Libraries were prepared by immunoSEQ multiplex PCR; TCRdb keeps only in-frame clonotypes and omits some of them. This table holds around 210,000 clones, approximately 94% found once. Regarding the study as a whole: The sample set comprised mostly white British donors with more females, and clonal diversity was possibly underestimated. Following two doses of AZD1222, Spike-specific TCR breadth and depth rose.

The chain joins TRBV12-3 or TRBV12-4 to TRBJ1-1; no reliable D call. The source was peripheral blood, collected 28 days after the second dose of the MenACWY control vaccine. The clonotype comes from an adult who received the MenACWY meningococcal vaccine as a control. DNA of the CDR3: TGTGCCAGCTTAGGGTACACTGAAGCTTTCTTT. Its protein is CASLGYTEAFF.